This TCR beta chain comes out of a study of CD8 T cells in ankylosing spondylitis. Notes on the study in general: What appeared characteristic of ankylosing spondylitis blood was a TCR beta motif of eight highly homologous variants. According to the report, clones linked to the disease were significantly enriched in matched synovial fluid samples taken from ankylosing spondylitis patients.

There are 18 residues in the CDR3. After removal of 1 base from V and 2 bases from J, the junction contained 6 bases not matched to a gene. This clonotype has more than one count but fewer than ten. Its antigen is not identified. Quantitative molecular-barcoded 5'-RACE generated the TCR beta libraries. MiXCR, applied by TCRdb to the 5' RACE reads, yields one record per CDR3 protein. This sample carries about 540,000 distinct CDR3 sequences, roughly 12% of them seen once, and the ten largest clones take over 6.5%. The genes are TRBV12-3 or TRBV12-4 and TRBJ2-1, with 12 bases identical to TRBD2. Sequenced material: blood, either unsorted or a sorted T cell fraction (not recorded which). This TCR derives from a male donor with ankylosing spondylitis. The chain's CDR3 is CASSLGLAGATTYNEQFF. DNA of the CDR3: TGTGCCAGCAGTTTAGGACTAGCGGGAGCCACGACCTACAATGAGCAGTTCTTC.